The rows below give T cell receptor beta chains drawn from one sample of a study of shared clonotypes between healthy human individuals. The repertoire was sequenced with immunoSEQ multiplex PCR; TCRdb's copy has only in-frame clones and lacks some. The table records roughly 2.4 million clones, approximately 96% of them present only once. Sequenced sample: naive CD4+ T cells sorted from blood. All receptors derive from a man younger than 35 in good health. Each CDR3 is given with its conserved first and last residue. Each record gives: V gene, clone size, D gene, J gene, CDR3 DNA, CDR3 protein. The D gene is left open where the match is weak. Clone size appears in some rows only: once, few, many, or a class for an expanded clone.

>TRBV7-6|NA|NA|TRBJ1-4
TGTGCCAGCAGCGTAGAGGGTAGTGCTGAAAAACTGTTTTTT
CASSVEGSAEKLFF
>TRBV7-3|NA|NA|TRBJ2-7
TGTGCCAGCAGCTCCGGGACCGCACCCTACGAGCAGTACTTC
CASSSGTAPYEQYF
>TRBV7-9|NA|TRBD2|TRBJ2-1
TGTGCCAGCAGCTCCGGACTAGCGGTCTACAATGAGCAGTTCTTC
CASSSGLAVYNEQFF
>TRBV30|NA|NA|TRBJ2-7
TGTGCCTGGAGTCATGGGGGTTACTCCTACGAGCAGTACTTC
CAWSHGGYSYEQYF
>TRBV10-1|NA|TRBD1|TRBJ2-2
TGCGCCAGCATGGGACAGGGTAGATCCGGGGAGCTGTTTTTT
CASMGQGRSGELFF
>TRBV19|NA|NA|TRBJ2-1
TGTGCCAGTAGGGATGTGGGGGTTAATGAGCAGTTCTTC
CASRDVGVNEQFF
>TRBV9|NA|NA|TRBJ1-4
TGTGCCAGCAGCGTAGGTCAGGGCGTCGGGAATGAAAAACTGTTTTTT
CASSVGQGVGNEKLFF
>TRBV5-1|once|NA|TRBJ1-1
TGCGCCAGCACCTACGGTGGGGGGAACACTGAAGCTTTCTTT
CASTYGGGNTEAFF
>TRBV19|NA|NA|TRBJ2-5
TGTGCCAGTAGTATCAGGGGCAGTCAAGAGACCCAGTACTTC
CASSIRGSQETQYF
>TRBV30|NA|NA|TRBJ1-1
TGTGCCTGGACCCTCGGGGGCGCAAACACTGAAGCTTTCTTT
CAWTLGGANTEAFF
>TRBV4-1|NA|NA|TRBJ2-7
TGCGCCAGCAGCCAAAGTACCAGGGTGAACGAGCAGTACTTC
CASSQSTRVNEQYF
>TRBV30|few|NA|TRBJ1-5
TGTGCCTGGAGTGTGGCCGATCGGCGCAATCAGCCCCAGCATTTT
CAWSVADRRNQPQHF
>TRBV2|NA|TRBD2|TRBJ2-5
TGTGCCAGCAGACCTGGACTAGCGGAACAAGAGACCCAGTACTTC
CASRPGLAEQETQYF
>TRBV12-5|NA|TRBD2|TRBJ2-7
TGTGCTAGTGGTTTGGTAGAGGAGACTAGCGGGAGCTCCTACGAGCAGTACTTC
CASGLVEETSGSSYEQYF
>TRBV27|NA|NA|TRBJ2-3
TGTGCCAGCAGTTTAGCGGGACCCTGGGATACGCAGTATTTT
CASSLAGPWDTQYF
>TRBV19|NA|NA|TRBJ2-1
TGTGCCAGTAGTATGTTACAGGCGCCCTCCTACAATGAGCAGTTCTTC
CASSMLQAPSYNEQFF
>TRBV5-1|NA|NA|TRBJ2-3
TGCGCCAGCAGCTTTGAGGCTAGTGCAACAGATACGCAGTATTTT
CASSFEASATDTQYF